The 17 T cell receptor beta chains below were found in one sample sequenced in a study of T-cell memory formation after mild COVID-19. MiXCR, run by TCRdb on the 5' RACE reads, gives a single entry per CDR3 protein. In the table there are about 160,000 distinct CDR3 sequences, 31% of which are singletons. The sequenced material came from PBMCs or a T cell subset sorted from them (not recorded which). The source of these receptors is an adult woman who had mild COVID-19 (a few samples of this study predate the infection). Cell type and time point are not known.

This clonotype was found many times. This chain links TRBV20-1 with TRBJ2-7; the match to TRBD2 covers 8 bases. Germline-derived CDR1 and CDR2 are DFQATT and SNEGSKA (reference sequence). V trimming: 6 bases; J trimming: 9 bases; junction bases outside the gene matches: 10. The CDR3 contains 12 residues. DNA for the CDR3: TGCAGTGCCCCGGGAGCGGGGGTGGGGCAGTACTTC. It translates to CSAPGAGVGQYF.

This clonotype showed up just once. The rearrangement joins TRBV29-1 to TRBJ2-3, with D possibly called TRBD1 or TRBD2 (5 bases each). The V and J ends lost 4 bases and 0 bases respectively, with 11 bases between them. CDR1 is SQVTM, CDR2 ANQGSEA, per germline. The CDR3 is 14 amino acids. The CDR3 reads CSVGGTVSTDTQYF. Written as DNA, the CDR3 is TGCAGCGTTGGGGGGACGGTCAGCACAGATACGCAGTATTTT.

This clonotype was recorded a few times. The chain is built from TRBV7-9 and TRBJ2-3; D possibly corresponds to TRBD2 (6 bases). Per the germline V gene, CDR1 is SEHNR and CDR2 is FQNEAQ (reference sequence). The CDR3 spans 16 residues. V lost 4 bases to trimming and J lost 4 bases, with 18 bases between them. The CDR3, as DNA: TGTGCCAGCAGCTCTGGGACTTTTCTAGTCCCAGATACGCAGTATTTT. Translated, it gives CASSSGTFLVPDTQYF.

This chain's CDR3 is CSARERVGELFF. In DNA form, the CDR3 reads TGCAGTGCTAGAGAGCGGGTGGGGGAGCTGTTTTTT. The chain has TRBV20-1 and TRBJ2-2; TRBD2 might be the D (5 bases). The germline gives CDR1 DFQATT, CDR2 SNEGSKA (reference sequence). The CDR3 length is 12 residues. The V end was cut by 0 bases, the J end by 8 bases, with 7 bases between.

The chain has TRBV5-5 and TRBJ2-5; TRBD1 matches at 7 bases. The CDR3 covers 15 residues. Germline CDR1 SGHKS, CDR2 YYEKEE (reference sequence). The trim removed 1 base at V and 4 bases at J, leaving 7 bases unmatched. The CDR3 nucleotides are TGTGCCAGCAGCTTGACAGGGGCCTTGGGAGAGACCCAGTACTTC. Translation: CASSLTGALGETQYF. The full variable domain, rest sourced from reference TRBV5-5 and TRBJ2-5, is DAGVTQSPTHLIKTRGQQVTLRCSPISGHKSVSWYQQVLGQGPQFIFQYYEKEERGRGNFPDRFSARQFPNYSSELNVNALLLGDSALYLCASSLTGALGETQYFGPGTRLLVL.

This clonotype was observed at least ten times. This chain uses TRBV20-1 with TRBJ2-1, with 7 bases matching TRBD1. Germline V gene data show CDR1 as DFQATT and CDR2 as SNEGSKA (reference sequence). V lost 6 bases and J lost 5; bases outside the gene matches: 13. The CDR3 is 15 amino acids. The CDR3 is CSATERGRLDNEQFF. Here the CDR3 DNA reads TGCAGTGCAACAGAGAGGGGGCGGTTGGACAATGAGCAGTTCTTC.

This clonotype was seen many times. V and J are TRBV3-1 and TRBJ2-7; TRBD2 matches 12 bases. CDR1 and CDR2 (germline): LGHDT, YNNKEL (reference sequence). The CDR3 sequence is 15 residues long. V was pared by 4 bases and J by 6 bases, with 7 bases of the junction left unmatched. CDR3 sequence: CASSPRTSGVGEQYF. The CDR3 region has the DNA TGTGCCAGCAGCCCCCGGACTAGCGGGGTCGGCGAGCAGTACTTC.

V gene TRBV5-1 combines with J gene TRBJ2-6, with D possibly TRBD2 on 6 matching bases. Between the trimmed V and J ends, which lost 5 bases and 0 bases, there was a span of 6 bases. Germline-derived CDR1 and CDR2 are SGHRS and YFSETQ. CDR3 length equals 14 residues. The CDR3 loop is CASRDYSGANVLTF. The CDR3 DNA sequence: TGCGCCAGCAGGGACTACTCTGGGGCCAACGTCCTGACTTTC. Looking up the rest from reference TRBV5-1 and TRBJ2-6 gives the full variable domain: KAGVTQTPRYLIKTRGQQVTLSCSPISGHRSVSWYQQTPGQGLQFLFEYFSETQRNKGNFPGRFSGRQFSNSRSEMNVSTLELGDSALYLCASRDYSGANVLTFGAGSRLTVL.

This clonotype was counted a few times. The chain combines TRBV6-5 with TRBJ2-2; D unresolved. Germline V gives CDR1 MNHEY, CDR2 SVGAGI. V was cut by 2 bases and J by 7 bases, with 5 bases left in between. This CDR3 has 12 residues. The CDR3 sequence: CASSYEVGELFF. For the CDR3, the DNA is TGTGCCAGCAGTTACGAGGTCGGGGAGCTGTTTTTT.

This clonotype showed up just a few times. The rearrangement uses TRBV29-1 and TRBJ2-7; maybe TRBD1 (6 bases). The germline gives CDR1 SQVTM, CDR2 ANQGSEA. This CDR3 is 13 amino acids long. V shed 2 bases and J shed 2 bases, with 10 bases lying between them. The CDR3 DNA is TGCAGCGTTGAATTGGGGGCGGCCTACGAGCAGTACTTC. It yields the protein CSVELGAAYEQYF.

This clonotype has just a few counts. The chain links TRBV7-3 to TRBJ1-2, with D perhaps matching TRBD1 (5 bases). V was clipped by 1 base and J by 8 bases, with 14 bases between them. The CDR3 runs to 14 residues. CDR1 SGHTA and CDR2 FQGTGA come from the germline V gene. The chain's CDR3 is CASSLMGQGGGYTF. In nucleotides, the CDR3 is TGTGCCAGCAGCTTAATGGGTCAGGGAGGCGGCTACACCTTC.

The chain's CDR3 is CASSLGRWGTDTQYF. In nucleotides, the CDR3 is TGTGCCAGCAGCTTAGGGAGGTGGGGGACAGATACGCAGTATTTT. V gene TRBV7-2 combines with J gene TRBJ2-3, with D possibly called TRBD1 or TRBD2 (5 bases each). The CDR3 totals 15 residues. The germline V gene has CDR1 SGHTA and CDR2 FQGNSA. Trimming pared 1 base from V and 3 bases from J, leaving 11 bases between. Drawing the rest from reference TRBV7-2 and TRBJ2-3, the complete variable domain is GAGVSQSPSNKVTEKGKDVELRCDPISGHTALYWYRQSLGQGLEFLIYFQGNSAPDKSGLPSDRFSAERTGGSVSTLTIQRTQQEDSAVYLCASSLGRWGTDTQYFGPGTRLTVL.

This clonotype appeared a few times. This chain connects TRBV7-2 to TRBJ2-7; 11 bases are shared with TRBD2. CDR1 and CDR2 (germline): SGHTA, FQGNSA. V shed 3 bases and J 2 bases; nucleotides not matched to a gene: 6. This CDR3 region has 16 residues. CDR3 DNA sequence: TGTGCCAGCAGCTTGTCTAGCGGGAGGATGCCCTACGAGCAGTACTTC. Protein: CASSLSSGRMPYEQYF.

The V gene is TRBV11-1, the J gene TRBJ2-7; D gene ambiguous. Germline assignment: CDR1 SGHAT and CDR2 FQDESV (reference sequence). V lost 4 bases and J lost 5, with 15 bases in between. The CDR3 totals 14 residues. CDR3 region: CASSSPVILHEQYF. CDR3 bases: TGTGCCAGCAGCTCCCCGGTAATTCTCCACGAGCAGTACTTC.

The sample holds a few counts of this clonotype. The V and J genes are TRBV6-2 or TRBV6-3 and TRBJ2-3; 8 bases map to TRBD2. In germline, CDR1 is MNHEY, CDR2 SVGEGT. The CDR3 covers 14 residues. Germline trimming cut 7 bases from V and 3 bases from J; bases unmatched to any gene: 6. This CDR3 is CASNPGGETDTQYF. CDR3 DNA: TGTGCCAGCAACCCGGGGGGGGAGACAGATACGCAGTATTTT.

The chain joins TRBV7-2 to TRBJ2-7; D is unclear. The CDR3 length is 13 residues. CDR1 is SGHTA, CDR2 FQGNSA, per germline. The V gene lost 5 bases and the J gene lost 3 bases, with 11 bases spanning the gap. CDR3 sequence: CASSIDPSYEQYF. The CDR3 region has the DNA TGTGCCAGCAGCATCGACCCGAGCTACGAGCAGTACTTC.

V and J are TRBV7-9 and TRBJ2-3; 7 bases line up with TRBD1. This CDR3 region has 16 residues. With V trimmed by 5 bases and J by 1 base, 9 bases remained unmatched. Germline V gene sequence: CDR1 SEHNR, CDR2 FQNEAQ (reference sequence). Written as DNA, the CDR3 is TGTGCCAGCAGCCCCCTGAGAGGGGGCCGCACAGATACGCAGTATTTT. This codes for CASSPLRGGRTDTQYF. Filled out from reference TRBV7-9 and TRBJ2-3, the complete variable domain reads DTGVSQNPRHKITKRGQNVTFRCDPISEHNRLYWYRQTLGQGPEFLTYFQNEAQLEKSRLLSDRFSAERPKGSFSTLEIQRTEQGDSAMYLCASSPLRGGRTDTQYFGPGTRLTVL.